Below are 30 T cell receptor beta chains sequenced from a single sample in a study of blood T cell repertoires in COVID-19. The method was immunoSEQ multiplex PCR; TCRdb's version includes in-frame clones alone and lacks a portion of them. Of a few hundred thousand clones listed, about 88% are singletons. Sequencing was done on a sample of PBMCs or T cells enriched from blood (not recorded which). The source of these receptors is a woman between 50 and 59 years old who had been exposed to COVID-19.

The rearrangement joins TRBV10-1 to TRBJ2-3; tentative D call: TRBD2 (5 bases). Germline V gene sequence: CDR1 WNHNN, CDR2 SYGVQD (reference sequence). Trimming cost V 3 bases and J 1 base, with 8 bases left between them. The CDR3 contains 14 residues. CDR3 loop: CASSEPGGTDTQYF. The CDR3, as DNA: TGCGCCAGCAGTGAACCCGGGGGCACAGATACGCAGTATTTT.

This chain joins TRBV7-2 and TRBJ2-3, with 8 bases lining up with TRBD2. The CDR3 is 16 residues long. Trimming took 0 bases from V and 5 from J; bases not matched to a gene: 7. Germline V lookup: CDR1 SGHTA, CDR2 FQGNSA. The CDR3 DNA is TGTGCCAGCAGCTTAGCGCTGTCAAGCGGGGGAGATACGCAGTATTTT. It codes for CASSLALSSGGDTQYF.

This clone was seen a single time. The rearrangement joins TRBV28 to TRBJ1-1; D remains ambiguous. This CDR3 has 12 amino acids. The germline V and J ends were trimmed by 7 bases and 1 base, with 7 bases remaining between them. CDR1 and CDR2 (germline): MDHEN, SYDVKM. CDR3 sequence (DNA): TGTGCCAGCATACGGGGGAACACTGAAGCTTTCTTT. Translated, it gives CASIRGNTEAFF. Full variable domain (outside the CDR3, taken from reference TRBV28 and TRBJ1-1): DVKVTQSSRYLVKRTGEKVFLECVQDMDHENMFWYRQDPGLGLRLIYFSYDVKMKEKGDIPEGYSVSREKKERFSLILESASTNQTSMYLCASIRGNTEAFFGQGTRLTVV.

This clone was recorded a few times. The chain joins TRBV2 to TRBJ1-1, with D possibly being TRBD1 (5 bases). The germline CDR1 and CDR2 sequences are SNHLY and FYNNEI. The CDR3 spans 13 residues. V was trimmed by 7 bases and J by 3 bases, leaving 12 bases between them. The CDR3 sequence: CASTAGRDTEAFF. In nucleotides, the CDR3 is TGTGCCAGCACCGCAGGGCGAGACACTGAAGCTTTCTTT.

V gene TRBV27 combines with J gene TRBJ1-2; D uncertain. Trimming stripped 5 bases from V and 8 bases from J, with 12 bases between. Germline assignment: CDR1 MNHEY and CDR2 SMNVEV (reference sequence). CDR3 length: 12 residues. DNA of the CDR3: TGTGCCAGCAGTACGCCTCTAGGCGGCTACACCTTC. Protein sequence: CASSTPLGGYTF.

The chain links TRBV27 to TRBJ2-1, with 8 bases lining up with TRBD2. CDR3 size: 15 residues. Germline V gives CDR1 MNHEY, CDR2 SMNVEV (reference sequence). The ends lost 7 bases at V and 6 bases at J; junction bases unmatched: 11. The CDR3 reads CASNPRRGVGNEQFF. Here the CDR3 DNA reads TGTGCCAGCAATCCGCGGCGGGGGGTCGGCAATGAGCAGTTCTTC.

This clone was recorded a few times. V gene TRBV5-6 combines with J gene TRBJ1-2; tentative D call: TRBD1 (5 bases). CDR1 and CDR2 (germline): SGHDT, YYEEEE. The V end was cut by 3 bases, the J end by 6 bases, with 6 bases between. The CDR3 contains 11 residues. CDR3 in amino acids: CASSWGDGYTF. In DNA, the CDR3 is TGTGCCAGCAGCTGGGGGGATGGCTACACCTTC.

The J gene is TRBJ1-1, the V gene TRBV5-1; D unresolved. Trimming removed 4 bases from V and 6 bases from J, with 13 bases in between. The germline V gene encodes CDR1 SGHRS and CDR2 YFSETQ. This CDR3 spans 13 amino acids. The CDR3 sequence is CASSALRRAEAFF. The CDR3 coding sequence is TGCGCCAGCAGCGCGCTCCGGAGGGCTGAAGCTTTCTTT.

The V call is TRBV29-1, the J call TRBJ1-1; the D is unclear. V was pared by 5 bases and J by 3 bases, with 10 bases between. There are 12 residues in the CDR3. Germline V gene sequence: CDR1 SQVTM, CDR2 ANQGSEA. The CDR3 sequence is CSVPTGYTEAFF. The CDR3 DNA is TGCAGCGTTCCCACGGGATACACTGAAGCTTTCTTT.

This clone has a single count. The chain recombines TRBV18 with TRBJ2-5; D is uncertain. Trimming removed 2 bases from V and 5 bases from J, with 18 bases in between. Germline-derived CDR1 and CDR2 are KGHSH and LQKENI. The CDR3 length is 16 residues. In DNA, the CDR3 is TGTGCCAGCTCACCAAGTAGAGGTAGTTTGGCGGAGACCCAGTACTTC. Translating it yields CASSPSRGSLAETQYF.

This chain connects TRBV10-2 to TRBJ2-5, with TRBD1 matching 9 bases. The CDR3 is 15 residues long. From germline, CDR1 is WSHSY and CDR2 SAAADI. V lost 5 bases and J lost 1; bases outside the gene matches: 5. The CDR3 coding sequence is TGCGCCAGCAGTCTAGGACAGGGGTCCCAAGAGACCCAGTACTTC. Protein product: CASSLGQGSQETQYF.

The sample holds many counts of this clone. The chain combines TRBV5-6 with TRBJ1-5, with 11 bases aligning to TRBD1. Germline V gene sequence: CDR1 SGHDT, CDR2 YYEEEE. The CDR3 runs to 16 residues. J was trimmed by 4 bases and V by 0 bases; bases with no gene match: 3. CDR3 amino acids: CASSLGGQGENQPQHF. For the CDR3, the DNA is TGTGCCAGCAGCTTGGGGGGACAGGGGGAGAATCAGCCCCAGCATTTT.

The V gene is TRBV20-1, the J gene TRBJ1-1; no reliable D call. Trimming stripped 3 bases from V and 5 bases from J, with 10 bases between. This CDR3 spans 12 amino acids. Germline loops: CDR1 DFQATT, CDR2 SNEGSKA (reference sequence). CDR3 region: CSASREPTEAFF. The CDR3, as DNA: TGCAGTGCTAGTAGGGAGCCGACTGAAGCTTTCTTT.

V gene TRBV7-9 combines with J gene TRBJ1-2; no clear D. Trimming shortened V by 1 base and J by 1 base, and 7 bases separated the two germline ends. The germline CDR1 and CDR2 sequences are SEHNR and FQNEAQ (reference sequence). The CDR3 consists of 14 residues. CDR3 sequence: CASSLETSNYGYTF. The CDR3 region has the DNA TGTGCCAGCAGCTTAGAAACGAGTAACTATGGCTACACCTTC.

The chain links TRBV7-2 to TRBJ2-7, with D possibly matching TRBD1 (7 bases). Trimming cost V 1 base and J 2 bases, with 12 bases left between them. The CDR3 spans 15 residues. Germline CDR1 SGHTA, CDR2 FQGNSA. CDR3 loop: CASSLGQGGTYEQYF. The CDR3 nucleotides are TGTGCCAGCAGCTTAGGCCAGGGGGGTACCTACGAGCAGTACTTC.

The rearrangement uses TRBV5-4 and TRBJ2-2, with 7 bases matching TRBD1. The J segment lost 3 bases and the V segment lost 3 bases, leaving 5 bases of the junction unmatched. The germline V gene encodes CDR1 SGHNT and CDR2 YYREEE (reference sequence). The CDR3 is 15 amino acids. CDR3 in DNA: TGTGCCAGCAGCTCGGGACAGAGGGACACCGGGGAGCTGTTTTTT. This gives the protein CASSSGQRDTGELFF. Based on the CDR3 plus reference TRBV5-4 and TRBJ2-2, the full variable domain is ETGVTQSPTHLIKTRGQQVTLRCSSQSGHNTVSWYQQALGQGPQFIFQYYREEENGRGNFPPRFSGLQFPNYSSELNVNALELDDSALYLCASSSGQRDTGELFFGEGSRLTVL.

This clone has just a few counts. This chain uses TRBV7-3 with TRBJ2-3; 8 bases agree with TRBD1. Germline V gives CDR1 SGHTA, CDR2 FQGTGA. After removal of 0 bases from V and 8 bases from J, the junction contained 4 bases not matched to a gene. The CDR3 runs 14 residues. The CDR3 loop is CASSLTSTGGTQYF. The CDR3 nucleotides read TGTGCCAGCAGCTTAACGTCCACAGGGGGTACGCAGTATTTT.

This CDR3 is CASRGQGNSPLHF. The CDR3 region has the DNA TGTGCCAGCCGCGGACAGGGCAATTCACCCCTCCACTTT. The chain couples TRBV7-8 to TRBJ1-6; TRBD1 agrees at 8 bases. The CDR3 spans 13 residues. Per germline, CDR1 SGHVS and CDR2 FQNEAQ. Unmatched junction bases numbered 4, after V lost 8 bases and J lost 7 bases.

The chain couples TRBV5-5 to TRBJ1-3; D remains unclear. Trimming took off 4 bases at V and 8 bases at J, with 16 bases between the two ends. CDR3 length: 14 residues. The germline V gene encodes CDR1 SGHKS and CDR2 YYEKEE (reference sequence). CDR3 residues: CASSSPGYVDTIYF. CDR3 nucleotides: TGTGCCAGCAGCAGCCCGGGGTATGTGGACACCATATATTTT.

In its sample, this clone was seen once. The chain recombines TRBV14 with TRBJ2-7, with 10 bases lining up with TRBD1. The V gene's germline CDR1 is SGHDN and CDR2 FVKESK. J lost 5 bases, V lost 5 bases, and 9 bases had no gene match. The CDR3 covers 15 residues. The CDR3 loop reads CASSTWGQGSNEQYF. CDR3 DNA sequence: TGTGCCAGCAGCACCTGGGGACAGGGGAGCAACGAGCAGTACTTC. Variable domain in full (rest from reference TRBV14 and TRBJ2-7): EAGVTQFPSHSVIEKGQTVTLRCDPISGHDNLYWYRRVMGKEIKFLLHFVKESKQDESGMPNNRFLAERTGGTYSTLKVQPAELEDSGVYFCASSTWGQGSNEQYFGPGTRLTVT.

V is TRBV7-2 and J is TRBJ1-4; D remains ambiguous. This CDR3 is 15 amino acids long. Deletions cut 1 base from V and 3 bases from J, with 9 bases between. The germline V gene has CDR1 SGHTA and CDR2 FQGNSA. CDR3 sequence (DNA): TGTGCCAGCAGCTTAGTTCATCTATCTAATGAAAAACTGTTTTTT. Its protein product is CASSLVHLSNEKLFF. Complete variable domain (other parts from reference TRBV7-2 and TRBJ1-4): GAGVSQSPSNKVTEKGKDVELRCDPISGHTALYWYRQSLGQGLEFLIYFQGNSAPDKSGLPSDRFSAERTGGSVSTLTIQRTQQEDSAVYLCASSLVHLSNEKLFFGSGTQLSVL.

For the CDR3, the DNA is TGTGCCAGCAGCTCCTTAGGACTAGCGGGGGCGGCCGATACGCAGTATTTT. Its translation is CASSSLGLAGAADTQYF. This chain uses TRBV7-2 with TRBJ2-3; 13 bases line up with TRBD2. The CDR3 loop spans 17 amino acids. The germline V gene encodes CDR1 SGHTA and CDR2 FQGNSA. After removal of 4 bases from V and 6 bases from J, the junction contained 10 bases not matched to a gene.

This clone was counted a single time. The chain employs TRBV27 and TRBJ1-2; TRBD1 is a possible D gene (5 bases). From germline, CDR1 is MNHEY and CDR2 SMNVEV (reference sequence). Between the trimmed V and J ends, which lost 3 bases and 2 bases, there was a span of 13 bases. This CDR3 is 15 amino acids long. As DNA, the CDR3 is TGTGCCAGCAGTTTCGGGGGTCGGAGCAACTATGGCTACACCTTC. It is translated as CASSFGGRSNYGYTF.

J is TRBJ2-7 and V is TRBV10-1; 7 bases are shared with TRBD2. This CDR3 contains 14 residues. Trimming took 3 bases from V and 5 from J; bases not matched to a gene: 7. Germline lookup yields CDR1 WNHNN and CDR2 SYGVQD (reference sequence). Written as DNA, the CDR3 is TGCGCCAGCAGTGACTATACTAGCGCGGACGAGCAGTACTTC. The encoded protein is CASSDYTSADEQYF.

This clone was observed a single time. DNA of the CDR3: TGCGCCAGCAGCTTGGGGGCCTCCGGGACAGGGGGTGGAAACACCATATATTTT. Amino acids: CASSLGASGTGGGNTIYF. This sequence joins TRBV5-1 and TRBJ1-3, with 11 bases that match TRBD1. This CDR3 contains 18 residues. Germline V CDR1 and CDR2: SGHRS, YFSETQ. V trimming: 0 bases; J trimming: 3 bases; junction bases outside the gene matches: 8.

CDR3 sequence reads: CASSYGASTDTQYF. The CDR3 DNA reads TGTGCCAGCAGTTACGGTGCGAGCACAGATACGCAGTATTTT. The chain recombines TRBV6-5 with TRBJ2-3; no clear D. Germline CDR1 and CDR2: MNHEY and SVGAGI. The CDR3 spans 14 residues. V lost 2 bases to trimming and J lost 0 bases, with 6 bases between them.

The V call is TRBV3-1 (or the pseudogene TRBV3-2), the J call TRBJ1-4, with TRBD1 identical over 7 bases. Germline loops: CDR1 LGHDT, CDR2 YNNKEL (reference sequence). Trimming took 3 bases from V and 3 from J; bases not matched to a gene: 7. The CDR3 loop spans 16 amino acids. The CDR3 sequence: CASSHWWDSSNEKLFF. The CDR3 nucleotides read TGTGCCAGCAGCCATTGGTGGGACAGCTCTAATGAAAAACTGTTTTTT.

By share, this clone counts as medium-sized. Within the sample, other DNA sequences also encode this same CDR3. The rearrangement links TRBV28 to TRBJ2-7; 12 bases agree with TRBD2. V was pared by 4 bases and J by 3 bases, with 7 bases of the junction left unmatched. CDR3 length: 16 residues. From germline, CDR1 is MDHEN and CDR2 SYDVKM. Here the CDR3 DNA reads TGTGCCAGCAGTTCTCCGAGGACTAGCGGGAACTACGAGCAGTACTTC. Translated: CASSSPRTSGNYEQYF.

CDR3 amino acids: CSAATDTYYGYTF. In DNA form, the CDR3 reads TGCAGCGCGGCAACGGACACATACTATGGCTACACCTTC. This sequence joins TRBV29-1 and TRBJ1-2; a weak D match, TRBD1 (5 bases). CDR3 length equals 13 residues. The germline gives CDR1 SQVTM, CDR2 ANQGSEA. V lost 7 bases and J lost 3, with 15 bases in between.

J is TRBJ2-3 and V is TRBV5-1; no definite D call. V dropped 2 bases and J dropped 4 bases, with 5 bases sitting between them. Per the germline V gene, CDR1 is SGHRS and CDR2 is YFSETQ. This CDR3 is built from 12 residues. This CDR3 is CASSFVSDTQYF. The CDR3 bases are TGCGCCAGCAGCTTCGTTTCAGATACGCAGTATTTT.